The source of this T cell receptor beta chain is a study of blood T cell repertoires in COVID-19. Across the whole study: Both acute and convalescent COVID-19 samples were obtained from the United States, Italy and Spain. In each case, the material was cDNA or gDNA derived from T cells, B-cell-depleted T cells, or PBMCs.

Followed longitudinally, the Seattle patients had been enrolled during active infection. J gave up 3 bases and V 6 bases, and 3 bases lay outside the gene matches. The CDR3 contains 14 residues. Germline CDR1 MGHRA, CDR2 YSYEKL. Generated by immunoSEQ multiplex PCR, the TCRdb table keeps only in-frame clones and is missing some. The sample consists of approximately 300,000 clones, just under 90% of them appearing once. Source material: peripheral blood. V usage is TRBV4-1 and J usage is TRBJ2-5, with 11 bases fitting TRBD2. The receptor's source is a woman between 50 and 59 years old with COVID-19, enrolled during active disease. CDR3 DNA: TGCGCCAGCAGACCGGGACTAGCGGAAGAGACCCAGTACTTC. Its translation: CASRPGLAEETQYF.